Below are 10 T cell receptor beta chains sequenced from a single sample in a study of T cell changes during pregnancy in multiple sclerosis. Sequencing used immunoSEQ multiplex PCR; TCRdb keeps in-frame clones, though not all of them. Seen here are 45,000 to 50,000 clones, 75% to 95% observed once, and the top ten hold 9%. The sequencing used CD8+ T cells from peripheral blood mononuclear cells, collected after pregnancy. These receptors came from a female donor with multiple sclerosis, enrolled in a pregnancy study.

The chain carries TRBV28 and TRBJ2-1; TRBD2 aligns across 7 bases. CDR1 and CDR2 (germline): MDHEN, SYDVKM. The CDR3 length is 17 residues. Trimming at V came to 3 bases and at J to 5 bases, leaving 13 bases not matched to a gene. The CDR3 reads CASSFPRWGGANNEQFF. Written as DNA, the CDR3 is TGTGCCAGCAGTTTCCCGAGATGGGGGGGAGCCAACAATGAGCAGTTCTTC.

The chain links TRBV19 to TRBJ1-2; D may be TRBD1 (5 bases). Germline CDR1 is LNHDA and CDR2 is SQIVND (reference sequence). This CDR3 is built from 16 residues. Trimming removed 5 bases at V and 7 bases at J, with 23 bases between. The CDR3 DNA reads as TGTGCCAGTAGTGATTTTAGTGGGGGGATTTGGAGTGGCTACACCTTC. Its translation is CASSDFSGGIWSGYTF.

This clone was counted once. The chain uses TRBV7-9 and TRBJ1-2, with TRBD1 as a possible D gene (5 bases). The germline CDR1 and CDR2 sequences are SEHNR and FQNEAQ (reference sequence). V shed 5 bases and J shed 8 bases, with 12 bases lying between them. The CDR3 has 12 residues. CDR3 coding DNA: TGTGCCAGCAGCCCTTCAGGGCACGGCTACACCTTC. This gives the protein CASSPSGHGYTF.

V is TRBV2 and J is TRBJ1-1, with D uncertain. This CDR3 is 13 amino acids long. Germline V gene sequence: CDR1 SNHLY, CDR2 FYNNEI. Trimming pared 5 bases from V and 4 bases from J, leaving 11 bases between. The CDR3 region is CASSPTGSTEAFF. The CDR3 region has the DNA TGTGCCAGCAGTCCTACGGGAAGCACTGAAGCTTTCTTT.

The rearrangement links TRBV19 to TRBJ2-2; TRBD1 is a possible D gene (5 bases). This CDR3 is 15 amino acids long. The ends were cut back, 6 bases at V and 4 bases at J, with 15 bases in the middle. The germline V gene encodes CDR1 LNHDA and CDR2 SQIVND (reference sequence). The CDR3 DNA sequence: TGTGCCAGTAGGGGCGACAGATCCCCCACCGGGGAGCTGTTTTTT. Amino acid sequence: CASRGDRSPTGELFF.

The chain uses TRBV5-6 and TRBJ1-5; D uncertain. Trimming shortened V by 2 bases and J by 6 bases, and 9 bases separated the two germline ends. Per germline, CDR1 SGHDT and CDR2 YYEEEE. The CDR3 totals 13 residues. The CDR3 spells CASSLNRGQPQHF. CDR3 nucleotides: TGTGCCAGCAGCTTAAACCGGGGTCAGCCCCAGCATTTT.

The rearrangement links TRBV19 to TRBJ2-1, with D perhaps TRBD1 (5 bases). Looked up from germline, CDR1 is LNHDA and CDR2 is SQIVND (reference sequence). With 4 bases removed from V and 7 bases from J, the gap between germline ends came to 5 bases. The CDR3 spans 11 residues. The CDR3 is CASSTGNEQFF. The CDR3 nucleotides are TGTGCCAGTAGTACAGGGAATGAGCAGTTCTTC.

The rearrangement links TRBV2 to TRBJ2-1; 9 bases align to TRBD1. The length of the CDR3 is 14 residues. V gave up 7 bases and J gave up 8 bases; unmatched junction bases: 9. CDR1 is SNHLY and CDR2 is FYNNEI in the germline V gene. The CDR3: CASTGTGFRDEQFF. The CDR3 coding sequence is TGTGCCAGCACCGGGACAGGGTTTAGGGATGAGCAGTTCTTC.

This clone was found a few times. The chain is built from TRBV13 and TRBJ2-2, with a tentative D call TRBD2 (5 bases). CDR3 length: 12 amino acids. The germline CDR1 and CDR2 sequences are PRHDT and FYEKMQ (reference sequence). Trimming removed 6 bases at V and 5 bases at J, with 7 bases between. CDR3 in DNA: TGTGCCAGCAGGGGAGAAACCGGGGAGCTGTTTTTT. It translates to CASRGETGELFF. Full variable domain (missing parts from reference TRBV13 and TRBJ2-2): AAGVIQSPRHLIKEKRETATLKCYPIPRHDTVYWYQQGPGQDPQFLISFYEKMQSDKGSIPDRFSAQQFSDYHSELNMSSLELGDSALYFCASRGETGELFFGEGSRLTVL.

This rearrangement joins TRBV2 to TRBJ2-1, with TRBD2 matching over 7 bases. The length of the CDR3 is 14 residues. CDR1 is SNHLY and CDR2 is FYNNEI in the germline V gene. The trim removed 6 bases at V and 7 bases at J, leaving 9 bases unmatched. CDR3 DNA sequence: TGTGCCAGCAGAAGCGGGACCGGTGGGAATGAGCAGTTCTTC. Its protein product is CASRSGTGGNEQFF.